These 16 T cell receptor beta chains came from one sample sequenced in a study of identical twins. Via MiXCR, TCRdb re-called the 5' RACE reads, giving one row per CDR3 protein. This sample has some 330,000 distinct CDR3 sequences; roughly 9% occur once, and the top ten carry roughly 8.9%. Sequenced sample: naive T cells sorted from blood. These receptors all come from a woman aged 45-65 years in good health.

As to this clonotype: One junction end does not reproduce the germline sequence, and a read error may be involved. V and J are TRBV20-1 and TRBJ2-3; TRBD2 aligns across 12 bases. Germline V gives CDR1 DFQATT, CDR2 SNEGSKA (reference sequence). This CDR3 spans 15 amino acids. CDR3 sequence reads: CSARGLAGPLDTQYF. The DNA for the CDR3 is TGCAGTGCCAGAGGACTAGCGGGACCTTTGGATACGCAGTATTTT.

The V gene is TRBV29-1, the J gene TRBJ2-1; TRBD1 or TRBD2 may be the D gene (5 bases each). The CDR3 is made up of 13 amino acids. The germline V gene encodes CDR1 SQVTM and CDR2 ANQGSEA. The V and J ends lost 7 bases and 5 bases respectively, with 15 bases between them. The CDR3: CSDTGTLNNEQFF. CDR3 nucleotides: TGCAGCGACACCGGGACCCTAAACAATGAGCAGTTCTTC.

The gene calls are TRBV27 and TRBJ2-7; 7 nucleotides align to TRBD2. The CDR3 extends over 12 amino acids. CDR1 and CDR2 (germline): MNHEY, SMNVEV (reference sequence). V was pared by 8 bases and J by 7 bases, with 8 bases of the junction left unmatched. CDR3 DNA: TGTGCCAGCCGCCGCGGGGGATCGGAGCAGTACTTC. It is translated as CASRRGGSEQYF.

This clonotype occurred many times. The gene calls are TRBV12-3 or TRBV12-4 and TRBJ2-2, with TRBD1 matching 9 bases. CDR3 length: 18 amino acids. With V trimmed by 6 bases and J by 6 bases, 17 bases remained unmatched. CDR3 sequence (DNA): TGTGCCAGCAGCTTGAATGCCCTGGGACAGGGATTCCCCGGGGAGCTGTTTTTT. Translated, it gives CASSLNALGQGFPGELFF.

This chain joins TRBV11-3 and TRBJ2-5; D is perhaps TRBD2 (6 bases). Trimming removed 5 bases from V and 1 base from J, with 14 bases in between. The length of the CDR3 is 15 residues. In germline, CDR1 is SGHNT, CDR2 YENEEA. In DNA, the CDR3 is TGTGCCAGCAGCGTAGTGGGAGGCCTCCAAGAGACCCAGTACTTC. It encodes CASSVVGGLQETQYF.

This clonotype was detected many times. This sequence joins TRBV7-2 and TRBJ1-1, with D perhaps TRBD1 (6 bases). The CDR3 consists of 17 residues. Germline CDR1 SGHTA, CDR2 FQGNSA. Trimming took 3 bases from V and 1 from J, leaving 18 bases between them. The DNA for the CDR3 is TGTGCCAGCAGCTTGGGGGGGGCTAGACAGCCGAACACTGAAGCTTTCTTT. It translates to CASSLGGARQPNTEAFF.

This clonotype has ten or more counts. The chain combines TRBV10-3 with TRBJ2-2; D is possibly TRBD1 (6 bases). The CDR3 loop spans 15 amino acids. Germline V gene sequence: CDR1 ENHRY, CDR2 SYGVKD. The germline V and J ends were trimmed by 6 bases and 1 base, with 12 bases remaining between them. This CDR3 reads CAIRKRQENTGELFF. CDR3 DNA sequence: TGTGCCATCAGAAAGAGACAGGAGAACACCGGGGAGCTGTTTTTT.

This clonotype was seen only a few times. This chain uses TRBV20-1 with TRBJ2-1; tentatively, D is TRBD2 (6 bases). V shed 6 bases and J shed 0 bases, with 18 bases lying between them. From germline, CDR1 is DFQATT and CDR2 SNEGSKA (reference sequence). The CDR3 spans 16 residues. The CDR3, as DNA: TGCAGTGCCTGGGACTCAAGGATACACTCCTACAATGAGCAGTTCTTC. Translating gives CSAWDSRIHSYNEQFF.

V and J are TRBV5-1 and TRBJ2-1, with a possible D match to TRBD1 (5 bases). The CDR3 loop spans 16 amino acids. Trimming pared 1 base from V and 0 bases from J, leaving 11 bases between. Germline CDR1 and CDR2: SGHRS and YFSETQ. In nucleotides, the CDR3 is TGCGCCAGCAGCTTGACAGGCGAAAGCTCCTACAATGAGCAGTTCTTC. It codes for CASSLTGESSYNEQFF.

Ten or more counts support this clonotype. The chain recombines TRBV20-1 with TRBJ2-1; 7 bases agree with TRBD2. Unmatched junction bases numbered 13, after V lost 5 bases and J lost 0 bases. Germline V gene data show CDR1 as DFQATT and CDR2 as SNEGSKA (reference sequence). This CDR3 contains 17 residues. The CDR3 DNA follows: TGCAGTGCTGACCCCCCGGGGGGAGCGAGCTCCTACAATGAGCAGTTCTTC. Translation: CSADPPGGASSYNEQFF.

This clonotype has ten or more counts. The rearrangement uses TRBV6-5 and TRBJ2-1; D uncertain. This CDR3 is built from 15 residues. The V and J ends lost 0 bases and 1 base respectively, with 7 bases between them. Germline-derived CDR1 and CDR2 are MNHEY and SVGAGI. The CDR3 nucleotides are TGTGCCAGCAGTTACTCGGCGTATTCCTACAATGAGCAGTTCTTC. Protein product: CASSYSAYSYNEQFF.

This clonotype turned up a few times. DNA of the CDR3: TGCAGCGGACTAGCGGGTTACAATGAGCAGTTCTTC. This sequence encodes CSGLAGYNEQFF. The V gene is TRBV29-1, the J gene TRBJ2-1; 10 nucleotides line up with TRBD2. With V trimmed by 7 bases and J by 4 bases, 1 base remained unmatched. Germline V lookup: CDR1 SQVTM, CDR2 ANQGSEA. This CDR3 comprises 12 residues.

The chain carries TRBV11-2 and TRBJ2-1; TRBD2 agrees at 7 bases. Germline CDR1 and CDR2: SGHAT and FQNNGV. Unmatched junction bases numbered 2, after V lost 3 bases and J lost 12 bases. This CDR3 contains 11 residues. As DNA, the CDR3 is TGTGCCAGCAGCTTTGGGACTATGCAGTTCTTC. Translating gives CASSFGTMQFF.

The CDR3 spells CSARVLAGGLETQYF. CDR3 nucleotides: TGCAGTGCTAGGGTTCTAGCGGGAGGTTTGGAGACCCAGTACTTC. The chain joins TRBV20-1 to TRBJ2-5; 11 bases agree with TRBD2. The J segment lost 5 bases and the V segment lost 3 bases, leaving 8 bases of the junction unmatched. There are 15 residues in the CDR3. CDR1 and CDR2 from the germline V gene are DFQATT and SNEGSKA (reference sequence).

This clonotype occurred a few times. The chain carries TRBV27 and TRBJ2-2, with TRBD1 identical over 11 bases. From germline, CDR1 is MNHEY and CDR2 SMNVEV (reference sequence). There are 22 residues in the CDR3. Germline trimming cut 5 bases from V and 5 bases from J; bases unmatched to any gene: 25. CDR3 bases: TGTGCCAGCAGTCTTACCTACGCTGCCGGGCTTGGGACAGGGGGTAGGACCGGGGAGCTGTTTTTT. Translating it yields CASSLTYAAGLGTGGRTGELFF.

This clonotype has a count of ten or more. The chain carries TRBV7-9 and TRBJ2-7; D call uncertain. This CDR3 spans 13 amino acids. Deletions cut 5 bases from V and 0 bases from J, with 8 bases between. Germline lookup yields CDR1 SEHNR and CDR2 FQNEAQ (reference sequence). CDR3 in DNA: TGTGCCAGCAGCCCCCGGACCTCCTACGAGCAGTACGTC. Translation gives CASSPRTSYEQYV.